Sequencing of this TCR beta chain was carried out in a study of CD8 T cells in Susac syndrome. CD8+ and CD4+ blood T cells underwent TCR beta sequencing. The multiple sclerosis controls consisted of treatment-naive patients with relapsing-remitting disease, either stable or active. Reverse transcription of roughly 0.45 to 1 ug RNA was performed with random hexamers. A multiplex approach, immunoSEQ multiplex PCR, amplified TCR beta CDR3 across 54 Vbeta and 13 Jbeta. TCRdb re-derived calls from the immunoSEQ multiplex PCR reads in MiXCR, one entry per CDR3 protein. This sample has about 130,000 distinct CDR3 sequences, with 75% to 90% found just once. The germline V gene encodes CDR1 SNHLY and CDR2 FYNNEI. Between the trimmed V and J ends, which lost 2 bases and 8 bases, there was a span of 9 bases. The CDR3 loop spans 12 amino acids.

V usage is TRBV2 and J usage is TRBJ1-2; a weak D match, TRBD1 (6 bases). The source material was CD8+ T cells from PBMCs. The clonotype was recovered from a human donor with multiple sclerosis. The CDR3 DNA follows: TGTGCCAGCAGTGAACAGGGGATGGGCTACACCTTC. Its protein product is CASSEQGMGYTF.